The TCR beta chain under discussion was sequenced for a study of blood T cell repertoires in COVID-19. Study in general: The origin of the acute and convalescent COVID-19 samples was the United States, Italy and Spain. T cells, B-cell-depleted T cells, or PBMCs provided the cDNA or gDNA that served as material.

Authors' methods: Reference gene primer amplification gave nucleated cell count estimates. TCRdb's table, derived via immunoSEQ multiplex PCR, lists solely in-frame clones and lacks some. V, J and clone size are taken as reported in that table, and D and trimming were inferred from the DNA itself. The table shows a few hundred thousand clones, with roughly 86% occurring only once. The CDR3 spans 14 residues. V was trimmed by 0 bases and J by 0 bases, leaving 6 bases between them. Germline loops: CDR1 SGHRS, CDR2 YFSETQ. Sequenced material: peripheral blood. The chain employs TRBV5-1 and TRBJ1-1; D not resolved. The TCR was taken from a young woman with COVID-19, enrolled during active disease. The CDR3 loop is CASSLDTMNTEAFF. CDR3 sequence (DNA): TGCGCCAGCAGCTTGGACACTATGAACACTGAAGCTTTCTTT.